The clone carrying this T cell receptor (beta chain) came up many times. This specimen belongs to a study of T cells in Graves' hyperthyroidism and ophthalmopathy. V lost 0 bases and J lost 8, with 12 bases in between. The V gene's germline CDR1 is SGHRS and CDR2 YFSETQ. The CDR3 covers 14 residues. Regions amplified from RNA transcripts were the TCR beta CDR3 regions. The HTBI set primed first-round TCR CDR3 RT-PCR. TCRdb re-called the multiplex PCR reads with MiXCR, one entry per CDR3 protein. The sample comprises 600,000 or so distinct CDR3 sequences, more than 14% of which are singletons, and roughly an eighth rests with the top ten.

This TCR derives from a woman aged 50 to 60 with Graves' ophthalmopathy. The chain carries TRBV5-1 and TRBJ2-1; D is possibly TRBD2 (5 bases). The sample taken for sequencing was blood. CDR3: CASSLDLAVDEQFF. The CDR3 DNA reads TGCGCCAGCAGCTTGGACCTAGCTGTCGATGAGCAGTTCTTC. The variable domain in full, with the rest retrieved from reference TRBV5-1 and TRBJ2-1, is KAGVTQTPRYLIKTRGQQVTLSCSPISGHRSVSWYQQTPGQGLQFLFEYFSETQRNKGNFPGRFSGRQFSNSRSEMNVSTLELGDSALYLCASSLDLAVDEQFFGPGTRLTVL.